The present entry profiles one T cell receptor (beta chain) with its context. Its target is unknown. The targeted sequencing depth was 1 in 200,000 to 1 in 1 million T cells. TCRdb's copy holds only in-frame clones and misses some; the assay was immunoSEQ multiplex PCR. The data hold some 98,000 clones, with around 73% observed a single time. The sample originates from a study of cytotoxic CD8 clonotypes in ibrutinib-treated CLL. Study results and caveats: Patients had baseline clonality above age-matched healthy donors, and this clonality moved with circulating CD8+ T-cell counts. Clonality went higher at ibrutinib response and then dropped back toward baseline at progression.

The clonotype comes from a human donor with chronic lymphocytic leukemia. This specimen was PBMCs, taken after 12 months of ibrutinib treatment.

The DNA of the CDR3 is TGTGCCAGCAGCTTCGGAATAGATACGCAGTATTTT. It encodes CASSFGIDTQYF. The genes are TRBV7-8 and TRBJ2-3, with D hard to call. The CDR3 is 12 residues long. Deletions cut 3 bases from V and 5 bases from J, with 6 bases between. Germline values: CDR1 SGHVS, CDR2 FQNEAQ.